The 16 T cell receptor beta chains presented below share a single source sample, sequenced in a study of cytotoxic CD8 clonotypes in ibrutinib-treated CLL. Measured with immunoSEQ multiplex PCR; TCRdb has only the in-frame clones, and not every one. The profile shows approximately 330,000 clones, almost 80% of them singletons. Sequenced material: PBMCs, taken before ibrutinib treatment. Receptor source: a human donor with chronic lymphocytic leukemia.

The genes are TRBV5-4 and TRBJ2-7, with D maybe TRBD2 (6 bases). This CDR3 spans 16 amino acids. Trimming removed 0 bases at V and 3 bases at J, with 16 bases between. Germline V gene sequence: CDR1 SGHNT, CDR2 YYREEE (reference sequence). Here the CDR3 DNA reads TGTGCCAGCAGCTTGGATTGGGTTCGGGGGAACTACGAGCAGTACTTC. Its translation is CASSLDWVRGNYEQYF. Combining the CDR3 with reference TRBV5-4 and TRBJ2-7 gives the whole variable domain ETGVTQSPTHLIKTRGQQVTLRCSSQSGHNTVSWYQQALGQGPQFIFQYYREEENGRGNFPPRFSGLQFPNYSSELNVNALELDDSALYLCASSLDWVRGNYEQYFGPGTRLTVT.

The CDR3 region is CASSEVVRGQGIEQYF. The CDR3 coding sequence is TGTGCCAGCAGTGAAGTAGTTAGGGGACAGGGTATCGAGCAGTACTTC. V gene TRBV6-1 combines with J gene TRBJ2-7, with 9 bases identical to TRBD1. This CDR3 has 16 amino acids. The germline CDR1 and CDR2 sequences are MNHNS and SASEGT. The J segment lost 6 bases and the V segment lost 1 base, leaving 10 bases of the junction unmatched.

The V gene is TRBV5-1, the J gene TRBJ2-1; 14 nucleotides align to TRBD2. There are 19 residues in the CDR3. Trimming at V came to 4 bases and at J to 1 base, leaving 10 bases not matched to a gene. CDR1 SGHRS and CDR2 YFSETQ come from the germline V gene. CDR3 protein: CASSLGLAGVLMSYNEQFF. The CDR3 coding sequence is TGCGCCAGCAGCCTGGGACTAGCGGGAGTTTTAATGTCCTACAATGAGCAGTTCTTC.

The rearrangement uses TRBV7-9 and TRBJ1-3, with a weak D call TRBD1 (5 bases). Trimming pared 1 base from V and 1 base from J, leaving 14 bases between. The CDR3 extends over 17 amino acids. The germline gives CDR1 SEHNR, CDR2 FQNEAQ (reference sequence). The DNA for the CDR3 is TGTGCCAGCAGCTTAGTGTCCGGGGCTTATTCTGGAAACACCATATATTTT. Encoded protein: CASSLVSGAYSGNTIYF.

The chain carries TRBV4-1 and TRBJ2-7; 8 nucleotides match TRBD2. The germline V gene encodes CDR1 MGHRA and CDR2 YSYEKL. CDR3 length: 16 residues. J was trimmed by 2 bases and V by 2 bases; bases with no gene match: 8. This CDR3 reads CASSQTTSGVTYEQYF. The CDR3 DNA is TGCGCCAGCAGCCAAACTACTAGCGGAGTTACCTACGAGCAGTACTTC.

V gene TRBV6-5 combines with J gene TRBJ2-7; 10 bases agree with TRBD1. The CDR3 has 15 residues. Trimming at V came to 5 bases and at J to 5 bases, leaving 9 bases not matched to a gene. Looked up from germline, CDR1 is MNHEY and CDR2 is SVGAGI. CDR3 loop: CASSGRDRGSHEQYF. The CDR3, as DNA: TGTGCCAGCAGTGGCCGGGACAGGGGATCCCACGAGCAGTACTTC.

J is TRBJ2-7 and V is TRBV5-1; D is undetermined. CDR1 and CDR2 (germline): SGHRS, YFSETQ. The CDR3 is 13 residues long. V gave up 5 bases and J gave up 6 bases, with 15 bases separating them. The CDR3 region has the DNA TGCGCCAGCAGATCCCAGTACAGACCCGAGCAGTACTTC. This translates into CASRSQYRPEQYF.

The rearrangement joins TRBV9 to TRBJ2-1, with D uncertain. The CDR3 spans 13 residues. Trimming shortened V by 0 bases and J by 8 bases, and 9 bases separated the two germline ends. Germline V gene lookup returns CDR1 SGDLS and CDR2 YYNGEE. The CDR3 reads CASSVVNRDEQFF. The CDR3 coding sequence is TGTGCCAGCAGCGTAGTAAACCGGGATGAGCAGTTCTTC. The entire variable domain, with the rest obtained from reference TRBV9 and TRBJ2-1, is as follows: DSGVTQTPKHLITATGQRVTLRCSPRSGDLSVYWYQQSLDQGLQFLIQYYNGEERAKGNILERFSAQQFPDLHSELNLSSLELGDSALYFCASSVVNRDEQFFGPGTRLTVL.

V and J are TRBV11-2 and TRBJ2-7; the match to TRBD2 covers 11 bases. The CDR3 contains 15 residues. The germline gives CDR1 SGHAT, CDR2 FQNNGV. J was trimmed by 3 bases and V by 5 bases; bases with no gene match: 6. CDR3 protein: CASSHLAGGLYEQYF. As DNA, the CDR3 is TGTGCCAGCAGCCATTTAGCGGGAGGGCTCTACGAGCAGTACTTC.

A single count supports this clone. The rearrangement uses TRBV29-1 and TRBJ1-1, with D perhaps matching TRBD1 (6 bases). This CDR3 is 12 amino acids long. V dropped 4 bases and J dropped 3 bases, with 9 bases sitting between them. The germline V gene encodes CDR1 SQVTM and CDR2 ANQGSEA. CDR3 residues: CSVAGTYTEAFF. The DNA for the CDR3 is TGCAGCGTTGCCGGGACATACACTGAAGCTTTCTTT.

This clone was seen a handful of times. The chain joins TRBV6-6 to TRBJ2-2; D gene unclear. Germline CDR1 reads MNHNY; CDR2 reads SVGAGI (reference sequence). This CDR3 region has 16 residues. V was cut by 6 bases and J by 4 bases, with 18 bases left in between. The CDR3 reads CASSSTRPGATGELFF. The CDR3 DNA sequence: TGTGCCAGCAGCTCCACGCGGCCTGGAGCCACCGGGGAGCTGTTTTTT.

This clone was seen a handful of times. The rearrangement joins TRBV7-6 to TRBJ2-1; D gene ambiguous. CDR1 is SGHVS and CDR2 is FNYEAQ in the germline V gene. The CDR3 is made up of 13 amino acids. The V end was cut by 6 bases, the J end by 10 bases, with 16 bases between. The CDR3 DNA reads as TGTGCCAGCAGACCTCAAGAGCTTGGGGAGCAGTTCTTC. Translation: CASRPQELGEQFF.

This clone came up a few times. The rearrangement joins TRBV5-1 to TRBJ2-1; 15 bases match TRBD2. Trimming removed 7 bases from V and 8 bases from J; junction bases left unmatched: 7. The CDR3 totals 15 residues. The germline CDR1 and CDR2 sequences are SGHRS and YFSETQ. DNA of the CDR3: TGCGCCAGCGGACTAGCGGGAGGGCCTAGCCATGAGCAGTTCTTC. It codes for CASGLAGGPSHEQFF.

This clone was seen a single time. This chain uses TRBV10-3 with TRBJ1-4; D is possibly TRBD1 (5 bases). The CDR3 has 17 residues. V was cut by 3 bases and J by 4 bases, with 18 bases left in between. From germline, CDR1 is ENHRY and CDR2 SYGVKD. The CDR3 sequence is CAISELPGTAGNEKLFF. CDR3 coding DNA: TGTGCCATCAGTGAACTCCCTGGGACGGCGGGTAATGAAAAACTGTTTTTT.

The chain combines TRBV5-6 with TRBJ2-7; perhaps TRBD2 as D (5 bases). The CDR3 has 14 residues. From germline, CDR1 is SGHDT and CDR2 YYEEEE. With 0 bases removed from V and 2 bases from J, the gap between germline ends came to 9 bases. DNA for the CDR3: TGTGCCAGCAGCTTGGCGGGAAGACCCTACGAGCAGTACTTC. Residues: CASSLAGRPYEQYF.

The V and J genes are TRBV5-6 and TRBJ1-1; 7 bases are shared with TRBD1. J gave up 0 bases and V 4 bases, and 6 bases lay outside the gene matches. The length of the CDR3 is 15 residues. CDR1 is SGHDT and CDR2 is YYEEEE in the germline V gene. DNA for the CDR3: TGTGCCAGCAGCCCCCTGACAGGGCTGAACACTGAAGCTTTCTTT. This codes for CASSPLTGLNTEAFF.